This passage covers 24 T cell receptor beta chains from one sample sequenced in a study of T cell responses to AZD1222 COVID-19 vaccine. Assay: immunoSEQ multiplex PCR; the TCRdb copy retains only in-frame clones and omits some. The table lists 140,000 to 150,000 clones, roughly 90% of them singletons. Sample: peripheral blood, taken 28 days after the second AZD1222 dose. The receptors here all came from an adult who received the AZD1222 COVID-19 vaccine.

A remark on this clone: This CDR3 is also generated by other DNA sequences in the sample. The chain joins TRBV28 to TRBJ2-7, with TRBD2 identical over 8 bases. Germline V lookup: CDR1 MDHEN, CDR2 SYDVKM. The CDR3 length is 16 residues. V dropped 3 bases and J dropped 0; count of bases not matched to a gene: 7. The CDR3 coding sequence is TGTGCCAGCAGTTTCTCCCTAGCGGGCCTCTCCTACGAGCAGTACTTC. Translation gives CASSFSLAGLSYEQYF.

The CDR3 DNA sequence: TGTGCCAGCAGCCCCGGGGGGGTAGGCAATCAGCCCCAGCATTTT. This codes for CASSPGGVGNQPQHF. The chain links TRBV25-1 to TRBJ1-5, with D perhaps TRBD1 (5 bases). The CDR3 sequence is 15 residues long. Trimming left V 6 bases short and J 2 bases short, with 14 bases between. Germline V CDR1 and CDR2: MGHDK, SYGVNS.

The chain joins TRBV6-5 to TRBJ1-4; D unresolved. V was clipped by 0 bases and J by 5 bases, with 13 bases between them. The CDR3 is 16 residues long. Germline assignment: CDR1 MNHEY and CDR2 SVGAGI. The CDR3 loop reads CASSYSYSSINEKLFF. The DNA of the CDR3 is TGTGCCAGCAGTTACTCGTACAGCTCAATAAATGAAAAACTGTTTTTT.

The chain has TRBV11-2 and TRBJ1-6, with D tentatively TRBD1 (5 bases). The V gene lost 3 bases and the J gene lost 10 bases, with 10 bases spanning the gap. Germline V gene sequence: CDR1 SGHAT, CDR2 FQNNGV. This CDR3 has 13 amino acids. CDR3 protein: CASSFQGGSPLHF. As DNA, the CDR3 is TGTGCCAGCAGCTTCCAGGGCGGATCACCCCTCCACTTT.

The chain uses TRBV7-2 and TRBJ2-7; tentatively, D is TRBD1 or TRBD2 (6 bases each). From germline, CDR1 is SGHTA and CDR2 FQGNSA. V lost 5 bases and J 2 bases, leaving 13 bases between the germline ends. The CDR3 runs 14 residues. This chain's CDR3 is CASSPPGAAYEQYF. In nucleotides, the CDR3 is TGTGCCAGCAGCCCACCGGGGGCGGCCTACGAGCAGTACTTC.

Within the sample, this clone is medium-sized. The chain combines TRBV30 with TRBJ2-7; 9 bases are shared with TRBD1. From germline, CDR1 is GTSNPN and CDR2 SVGIG (reference sequence). There are 14 residues in the CDR3. With V trimmed by 2 bases and J by 7 bases, 9 bases remained unmatched. The CDR3 DNA is TGTGCCTGGAGTACCGGGACAGGGTCTATGGAGCAGTACTTC. Protein sequence: CAWSTGTGSMEQYF.

Written as DNA, the CDR3 is TGCGCCAGCAGTCAATCGAGGGGACCGCCATTCCATCAGCCCCAGCATTTT. Encoded protein: CASSQSRGPPFHQPQHF. The rearrangement joins TRBV23-1 to TRBJ1-5, with D perhaps matching TRBD1 (5 bases). TRBV23-1 is filed as an ORF, its function uncertain. Trimming shortened V by 0 bases and J by 5 bases, and 17 bases separated the two germline ends. The CDR3 totals 17 residues.

The chain joins TRBV20-1 to TRBJ1-1; D is unclear. This CDR3 spans 11 amino acids. Germline V CDR1 and CDR2: DFQATT, SNEGSKA (reference sequence). With 3 bases removed from V and 8 bases from J, the gap between germline ends came to 10 bases. As DNA, the CDR3 is TGCAGTGCTAGCAAGGAAAGGGAAGCTTTCTTT. It encodes CSASKEREAFF.

The chain carries TRBV27 and TRBJ2-7; 14 bases line up with TRBD2. Per germline, CDR1 MNHEY and CDR2 SMNVEV (reference sequence). Trimming took 6 bases from V and 2 from J; bases not matched to a gene: 6. The CDR3 runs to 16 residues. Here the CDR3 DNA reads TGTGCCAGCAGCGGACTAGCGGGAGGCAGTGCCTACGAGCAGTACTTC. It encodes CASSGLAGGSAYEQYF.

This clone was detected once. The CDR3 sequence: CASREGLAGESSYEQYF. The CDR3 region has the DNA TGTGCCAGTAGGGAGGGACTAGCGGGAGAGAGCTCCTACGAGCAGTACTTC. The chain joins TRBV19 to TRBJ2-7; 14 positions agree with TRBD2. Germline trimming cut 6 bases from V and 0 bases from J; bases unmatched to any gene: 7. Germline CDR1 and CDR2: LNHDA and SQIVND (reference sequence). The CDR3 covers 17 residues.

The V and J genes are TRBV6-4 and TRBJ2-6; 11 bases match TRBD1. CDR3 length: 19 residues. V was clipped by 6 bases and J by 2 bases; unmatched bases: 12. Per the germline V gene, CDR1 is MRHNA and CDR2 is SNTAGT. CDR3 sequence: CASSLKGQGVSAGANVLTF. Here the CDR3 DNA reads TGTGCCAGCAGCCTTAAGGGACAGGGGGTATCAGCTGGGGCCAACGTCCTGACTTTC.

The gene calls are TRBV25-1 and TRBJ2-7; 10 nucleotides match TRBD1. Germline CDR1 reads MGHDK; CDR2 reads SYGVNS. Trimming cost V 4 bases and J 3 bases; bases outside gene matches: 3. The CDR3 spans 14 residues. The CDR3 loop reads CASSVGTGDYEQYF. In nucleotides, the CDR3 is TGTGCCAGCAGTGTCGGGACAGGGGACTACGAGCAGTACTTC.

The chain links TRBV15 to TRBJ2-7; 7 bases are shared with TRBD1. With V trimmed by 4 bases and J by 0 bases, 3 bases remained unmatched. This CDR3 contains 14 residues. The germline CDR1 and CDR2 sequences are LNHNV and YYDKDF (reference sequence). The CDR3 bases are TGTGCCACCAGCAAACAGGGGAGCTCCTACGAGCAGTACTTC. Translation gives CATSKQGSSYEQYF.

The J gene is TRBJ2-5, the V gene TRBV29-1; 11 bases map to TRBD2. Germline CDR1 SQVTM, CDR2 ANQGSEA. V lost 5 bases and J lost 0; bases outside the gene matches: 5. This CDR3 has 15 residues. CDR3 region: CSVPGLAGYQETQYF. Here the CDR3 DNA reads TGCAGCGTTCCCGGACTAGCGGGCTACCAAGAGACCCAGTACTTC.

This chain uses TRBV19 with TRBJ1-6; D is perhaps TRBD1 (5 bases). Germline-derived CDR1 and CDR2 are LNHDA and SQIVND (reference sequence). The germline V and J ends were trimmed by 6 bases and 9 bases, with 18 bases remaining between them. CDR3 size: 15 residues. As DNA, the CDR3 is TGTGCCAGTAGGCGTGTGACAGAACAACTTTCACCCCTCCACTTT. It yields the protein CASRRVTEQLSPLHF.

V usage is TRBV28 and J usage is TRBJ2-3; the D gene is possibly TRBD2 (5 bases). This CDR3 has 15 amino acids. V dropped 7 bases and J dropped 1 base, with 15 bases sitting between them. Germline lookup yields CDR1 MDHEN and CDR2 SYDVKM. Written as DNA, the CDR3 is TGTGCCAGCATTCGGGGTTCGGCGGGCACAGATACGCAGTATTTT. As protein: CASIRGSAGTDTQYF.

This CDR3 is CASSALGGSYEQYF. CDR3 bases: TGTGCCAGTAGTGCTTTGGGAGGTTCATACGAGCAGTACTTC. The V and J genes are TRBV19 and TRBJ2-7; TRBD2 might be the D (6 bases). The CDR3 sequence is 14 residues long. Looked up from germline, CDR1 is LNHDA and CDR2 is SQIVND (reference sequence). Trimming cost V 5 bases and J 4 bases, with 15 bases left between them.

V is TRBV18 and J is TRBJ2-1; 9 bases match TRBD1. V lost 1 base, J lost 8 bases, and 6 bases stayed unmatched. Germline values: CDR1 KGHSH, CDR2 LQKENI. The CDR3 is 15 amino acids. CDR3 in amino acids: CASSPRRTGADEQFF. The CDR3 DNA follows: TGTGCCAGCTCACCACGCAGGACAGGGGCCGATGAGCAGTTCTTC. Based on the CDR3 plus reference TRBV18 and TRBJ2-1, the full variable domain is NAGVMQNPRHLVRRRGQEARLRCSPMKGHSHVYWYRQLPEEGLKFMVYLQKENIIDESGMPKERFSAEFPKEGPSILRIQQVVRGDSAAYFCASSPRRTGADEQFFGPGTRLTVL.

The chain couples TRBV7-2 to TRBJ2-2; D is perhaps TRBD1 (5 bases). Germline loops: CDR1 SGHTA, CDR2 FQGNSA. This CDR3 is 16 amino acids long. The V gene lost 1 base and the J gene lost 4 bases, with 13 bases spanning the gap. The DNA for the CDR3 is TGTGCCAGCAGCTTAGAACCCCAGGGCTCCACCGGGGAGCTGTTTTTT. Amino acids: CASSLEPQGSTGELFF.

V gene TRBV5-5 combines with J gene TRBJ2-1; 8 nucleotides line up with TRBD2. The CDR3 runs to 15 residues. In germline, CDR1 is SGHKS, CDR2 YYEKEE (reference sequence). V shed 4 bases and J 4 bases; nucleotides not matched to a gene: 7. The CDR3 sequence: CASSQLAASYNEQFF. CDR3 sequence (DNA): TGTGCCAGCAGCCAACTAGCGGCCTCTTACAATGAGCAGTTCTTC.

The V call is TRBV5-4, the J call TRBJ2-1; 10 nucleotides agree with TRBD2. J lost 5 bases, V lost 1 base, and 6 bases had no gene match. Germline V gene data show CDR1 as SGHNT and CDR2 as YYREEE (reference sequence). CDR3 length: 16 residues. In DNA form, the CDR3 reads TGTGCCAGCAGCTTGCCTCTAGCGGGAGTCAACAATGAGCAGTTCTTC. It codes for CASSLPLAGVNNEQFF. Filled out from reference TRBV5-4 and TRBJ2-1, the complete variable domain reads ETGVTQSPTHLIKTRGQQVTLRCSSQSGHNTVSWYQQALGQGPQFIFQYYREEENGRGNFPPRFSGLQFPNYSSELNVNALELDDSALYLCASSLPLAGVNNEQFFGPGTRLTVL.

The chain uses TRBV6-5 and TRBJ1-2; D is possibly TRBD1 (6 bases). The CDR3 consists of 14 residues. The V and J ends lost 4 bases and 2 bases respectively, with 11 bases between them. CDR1 and CDR2 (germline): MNHEY, SVGAGI. CDR3 sequence reads: CASSWGRGNYGYTF. As DNA, the CDR3 is TGTGCCAGCAGTTGGGGTAGGGGGAACTATGGCTACACCTTC.

This sequence joins TRBV2 and TRBJ1-3, with D maybe TRBD1 (5 bases). Looked up from germline, CDR1 is SNHLY and CDR2 is FYNNEI. With 6 bases removed from V and 0 bases from J, the gap between germline ends came to 9 bases. The CDR3 totals 14 residues. The chain's CDR3 is CASSRRVSGNTIYF. The CDR3 DNA follows: TGTGCCAGCAGCCGCAGGGTCTCTGGAAACACCATATATTTT. Full variable domain (remainder filled in from reference TRBV2 and TRBJ1-3): EPEVTQTPSHQVTQMGQEVILRCVPISNHLYFYWYRQILGQKVEFLVSFYNNEISEKSEIFDDQFSVERPDGSNFTLKIRSTKLEDSAMYFCASSRRVSGNTIYFGEGSWLTVV.

The chain recombines TRBV5-6 with TRBJ2-1; tentative D call: TRBD1 (5 bases). The CDR3 is 12 residues long. Germline V CDR1 and CDR2: SGHDT, YYEEEE. Trimming removed 3 bases from V and 4 bases from J, with 5 bases in between. CDR3 bases: TGTGCCAGCAGCTCAGGGTACAATGAGCAGTTCTTC. Translated: CASSSGYNEQFF. Based on the CDR3 plus reference TRBV5-6 and TRBJ2-1, the full variable domain is DAGVTQSPTHLIKTRGQQVTLRCSPKSGHDTVSWYQQALGQGPQFIFQYYEEEERQRGNFPDRFSGHQFPNYSSELNVNALLLGDSALYLCASSSGYNEQFFGPGTRLTVL.